This T cell receptor (beta chain) was sequenced in a study of blood T cell repertoires in COVID-19. V dropped 3 bases and J dropped 1 base, with 7 bases sitting between them. The germline CDR1 and CDR2 sequences are SGDLS and YYNGEE. The CDR3 extends over 13 amino acids. Only in-frame clones appear in the TCRdb table, and some are missing; sequencing was by immunoSEQ multiplex PCR. The sample holds around 210,000 clones, 88% seen once. This clone was picked up a small number of times. The chain carries TRBV9 and TRBJ1-1; D not resolved. Material: peripheral blood. This clonotype was sampled from a man aged 50-60 years with COVID-19, enrolled during active disease. The CDR3 nucleotides read TGTGCCAGCAGCGCCAGGCCGAACACTGAAGCTTTCTTT. The encoded protein is CASSARPNTEAFF.